A single T cell receptor beta chain is shown here with its context. V shed 0 bases, J shed 5 bases, and the junction held 6 bases outside the gene matches. Per the germline V gene, CDR1 is MGHRA and CDR2 is YSYEKL. The CDR3 loop spans 15 amino acids. Using immunoSEQ multiplex PCR, the repertoire was profiled, and TCRdb retains in-frame clones only, with some absent. The sample lists around 280,000 clones; approximately 84% were seen once. These data originate in a study of blood T cell repertoires in COVID-19. This rearrangement joins TRBV4-1 to TRBJ1-1, with 7 bases aligning to TRBD1. Sequencing was done on a sample of peripheral blood. This TCR derives from a woman aged 30 to 39 who had recovered from COVID-19. CDR3 nucleotide sequence: TGCGCCAGCAGCCAAGAGCAGGGGGTGCTGACTGAAGCTTTCTTT. Translation gives CASSQEQGVLTEAFF.